The clone carrying this T cell receptor (beta chain) was seen only a few times. The data derive from a study of blood T cell repertoires in COVID-19. In the authors' methods: From reference gene primer amplification, estimates of nucleated cell counts were derived. Produced via immunoSEQ multiplex PCR; TCRdb's table is partial and in-frame only. The DNA was the basis for D and trimming; V, J and clone size are from that table. The sample carries some 150,000 clones, about three quarters recorded once. Germline V gene data show CDR1 as SGHRS and CDR2 as YFSETQ. The V end was cut by 0 bases, the J end by 5 bases, with 17 bases between. The CDR3 spans 17 residues.

The chain joins TRBV5-1 to TRBJ2-2; maybe TRBD1 (5 bases). The sample consisted of peripheral blood. The receptor comes from a man older than 75 with acute or convalescent COVID-19. The DNA of the CDR3 is TGCGCCAGCAGCTTGGATGTCAGGACATCCGCGACCGGGGAGCTGTTTTTT. It encodes CASSLDVRTSATGELFF. The complete variable domain, with remaining parts taken from reference TRBV5-1 and TRBJ2-2, reads KAGVTQTPRYLIKTRGQQVTLSCSPISGHRSVSWYQQTPGQGLQFLFEYFSETQRNKGNFPGRFSGRQFSNSRSEMNVSTLELGDSALYLCASSLDVRTSATGELFFGEGSRLTVL.